This TCR beta chain came from a study of blood T cell repertoires in COVID-19. Some clones are missing from TCRdb's copy, which holds only in-frame ones; the method was immunoSEQ multiplex PCR. The sample holds 75,000 to 95,000 clones, roughly four fifths seen once. The sequence derives from a man in his sixties with acute or convalescent COVID-19. The sample was peripheral blood.

CDR3 coding DNA: TGTGCCAGCAGTTCATCAGGGGGGATTAATTCACCCCTCCACTTT. Translated: CASSSSGGINSPLHF. The chain has TRBV6-5 and TRBJ1-6; TRBD1 agrees at 7 bases. The CDR3 sequence is 15 residues long. In germline, CDR1 is MNHEY, CDR2 SVGAGI. The V segment lost 4 bases and the J segment 6 bases; nucleotides outside the gene matches: 6.